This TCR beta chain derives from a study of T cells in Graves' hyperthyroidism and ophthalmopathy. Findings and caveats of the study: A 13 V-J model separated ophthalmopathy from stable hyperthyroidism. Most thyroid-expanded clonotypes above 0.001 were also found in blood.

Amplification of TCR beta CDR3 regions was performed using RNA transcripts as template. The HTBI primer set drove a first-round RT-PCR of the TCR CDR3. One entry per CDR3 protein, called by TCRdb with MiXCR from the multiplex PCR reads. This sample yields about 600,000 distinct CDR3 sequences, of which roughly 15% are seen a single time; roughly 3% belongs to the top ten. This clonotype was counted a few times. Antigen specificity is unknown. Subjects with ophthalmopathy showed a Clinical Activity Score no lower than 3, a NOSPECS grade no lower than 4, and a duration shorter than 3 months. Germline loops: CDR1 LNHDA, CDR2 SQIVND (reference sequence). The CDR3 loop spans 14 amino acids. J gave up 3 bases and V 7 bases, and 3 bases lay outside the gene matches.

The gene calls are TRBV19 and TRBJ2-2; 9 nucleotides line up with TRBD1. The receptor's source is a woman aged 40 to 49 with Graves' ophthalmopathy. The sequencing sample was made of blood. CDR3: CASTRQGDTGELFF. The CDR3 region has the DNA TGTGCCAGTACTAGACAGGGGGACACCGGGGAGCTGTTTTTT.